Below, 32 T cell receptor beta chains from the same sample are listed, as sequenced in a study of cytomegalovirus exposure and HLA in healthy donors. Primers for the PCR totalled 60 Vbeta and 13 Jbeta. The protocol was immunoSEQ multiplex PCR, while the TCRdb copy is restricted to in-frame clones and leaves out a portion. This sample has some 99,000 clones, with roughly 80% found just once. Sequencing input: PBMCs. These receptors all come from a woman aged 45-65 years in good health and CMV-seropositive.

This chain connects TRBV5-8 to TRBJ1-4; 10 bases map to TRBD1. The CDR3 has 16 amino acids. The germline gives CDR1 SGHTS, CDR2 YDEGEE. The trim removed 3 bases at V and 6 bases at J, leaving 8 bases unmatched. CDR3 sequence: CASSSPSTGGHEKLFF. The CDR3 nucleotides are TGTGCCAGCAGCTCACCTTCGACAGGGGGCCATGAAAAACTGTTTTTT.

This chain connects TRBV28 to TRBJ2-7; D is possibly TRBD2 (7 bases). Between the trimmed V and J ends, which lost 2 bases and 4 bases, there was a span of 18 bases. The CDR3 length is 16 residues. The germline CDR1 and CDR2 sequences are MDHEN and SYDVKM. The CDR3 DNA is TGTGCCAGCAGTTTAGGGGGGGCTCAGACCCTATACGAGCAGTACTTC. Residues: CASSLGGAQTLYEQYF.

V is TRBV4-2 and J is TRBJ1-6; no clear D. Germline values: CDR1 LGHNA, CDR2 YNFKEQ. This CDR3 has 16 amino acids. V lost 0 bases, J lost 5 bases, and 11 bases lay in between. CDR3: CASSQDHSLNNSPLHF. CDR3 nucleotides: TGTGCCAGCAGCCAAGATCATAGCTTAAATAATTCACCCCTCCACTTT.

The chain employs TRBV10-2 and TRBJ2-2; tentative D call: TRBD2 (6 bases). The CDR3 is made up of 17 amino acids. CDR1 and CDR2 (germline): WSHSY, SAAADI. CDR3 amino acids: CGSKDRGTLGGTGELFF. Here the CDR3 DNA reads TGCGGAAGCAAAGATCGGGGGACTTTGGGGGGCACCGGGGAGCTGTTTTTT.

This clone was observed a single time. The chain uses TRBV4-1 and TRBJ2-3, with 11 nucleotides matching TRBD2. Germline V gives CDR1 MGHRA, CDR2 YSYEKL. The CDR3 runs 17 residues. With 0 bases clipped from V and 2 bases from J, the junction kept 4 bases outside the gene matches. The CDR3 reads CASSQDRTSGFTDTQYF. The CDR3 bases are TGCGCCAGCAGCCAAGATCGGACTAGCGGGTTCACAGATACGCAGTATTTT.

This chain links TRBV7-6 with TRBJ2-3; 9 bases are a match to TRBD2. V shed 7 bases and J 3 bases; nucleotides not matched to a gene: 11. This CDR3 contains 16 residues. The germline V gene encodes CDR1 SGHVS and CDR2 FNYEAQ. This CDR3 is CASNSPPAGGTDTQYF. CDR3 bases: TGTGCCAGCAACTCCCCCCCAGCGGGGGGAACAGATACGCAGTATTTT.

The J gene is TRBJ1-5, the V gene TRBV10-1; D gene ambiguous. Germline values: CDR1 WNHNN, CDR2 SYGVQD (reference sequence). V was clipped by 0 bases and J by 3 bases, with 9 bases between them. This CDR3 region has 15 residues. CDR3 nucleotide sequence: TGCGCCAGCAGTGAGTCGAGTTCGGTCAATCAGCCCCAGCATTTT. Translated: CASSESSSVNQPQHF.

The chain uses TRBV14 and TRBJ1-1, with no clear D. The CDR3 runs 13 residues. Germline lookup yields CDR1 SGHDN and CDR2 FVKESK. V lost 3 bases to trimming and J lost 5 bases, with 10 bases between them. The CDR3 region has the DNA TGTGCCAGCAGCCAGGGGAGGCAAACTGAAGCTTTCTTT. Translated: CASSQGRQTEAFF.

J is TRBJ2-5 and V is TRBV11-2, with a tentative D call TRBD2 (6 bases). This CDR3 contains 15 residues. V was pared by 5 bases and J by 2 bases, with 15 bases between. Germline V gene sequence: CDR1 SGHAT, CDR2 FQNNGV. CDR3 amino acids: CASSPGGPDQETQYF. CDR3 sequence (DNA): TGTGCCAGCAGCCCCGGAGGGCCCGATCAAGAGACCCAGTACTTC.

V is TRBV18 and J is TRBJ2-1, with 8 bases aligning to TRBD2. The CDR3 spans 16 residues. V gave up 6 bases and J gave up 7 bases; unmatched junction bases: 14. CDR1 and CDR2 (germline): KGHSH, LQKENI. The CDR3 region has the DNA TGTGCCAGCTCCCAGGGCATGCGGGAGGTCGGGAATGAGCAGTTCTTC. This sequence encodes CASSQGMREVGNEQFF.

V and J are TRBV19 and TRBJ2-2; D not resolved. Trimming took 5 bases from V and 8 from J, leaving 9 bases between them. Per the germline V gene, CDR1 is LNHDA and CDR2 is SQIVND (reference sequence). The CDR3 length is 12 residues. The CDR3 reads CASSPPLGELFF. The CDR3 DNA reads TGTGCCAGTAGTCCCCCACTAGGGGAGCTGTTTTTT.

The CDR3 reads CASSEGGATNEKLFF. The CDR3 DNA sequence: TGTGCCAGCAGTGAAGGGGGGGCAACTAATGAAAAACTGTTTTTT. The chain employs TRBV25-1 and TRBJ1-4; a weak D match, TRBD1 (5 bases). Germline CDR1 reads MGHDK; CDR2 reads SYGVNS. The CDR3 loop spans 15 amino acids. With 2 bases removed from V and 0 bases from J, the gap between germline ends came to 7 bases.

This clone is a singleton in its sample. This sequence joins TRBV5-1 and TRBJ1-6, with D possibly being TRBD1 (6 bases). V lost 0 bases and J lost 7, with 14 bases in between. The CDR3 contains 16 residues. Per germline, CDR1 SGHRS and CDR2 YFSETQ. In DNA form, the CDR3 reads TGCGCCAGCAGCTTGGGGGGAACAGGGTTGAATTCACCCCTCCACTTT. Translating it yields CASSLGGTGLNSPLHF.

The count of this clone is one. The chain employs TRBV27 and TRBJ1-1; TRBD1 might be the D (6 bases). Trimming stripped 6 bases from V and 5 bases from J, with 16 bases between. From germline, CDR1 is MNHEY and CDR2 SMNVEV (reference sequence). CDR3 length equals 14 residues. CDR3 loop: CASSEDSFITEAFF. In nucleotides, the CDR3 is TGTGCCAGCAGCGAGGACAGTTTTATAACTGAAGCTTTCTTT.

Worth noting for this clone: At one end the junction does not follow the germline gene, possibly because of a read error. The chain employs TRBV7-9 and TRBJ2-7, with TRBD1 identical over 9 bases. The CDR3 contains 16 residues. Germline loops: CDR1 SEHNR, CDR2 FQNEAQ (reference sequence). CDR3 sequence: CSSSLQDRGLGYEQYF. CDR3 DNA sequence: TGTTCCAGCAGCTTACAGGACAGGGGTCTGGGCTACGAGCAGTACTTC.

The J gene is TRBJ2-7, the V gene TRBV12-5; 7 positions match TRBD2. The J segment lost 5 bases and the V segment lost 2 bases, leaving 12 bases of the junction unmatched. CDR3 size: 16 residues. CDR1 LGHNT and CDR2 FRNRAP come from the germline V gene. This chain's CDR3 is CASGLWGGGRGHEQYF. CDR3 sequence (DNA): TGTGCTAGTGGTTTGTGGGGGGGAGGACGGGGCCACGAGCAGTACTTC.

The CDR3 DNA follows: TGCGCCAGCCCTCAGGGAGGGGGGGATCAGCCCCAGCATTTT. Amino acid sequence: CASPQGGGDQPQHF. The chain uses TRBV10-1 and TRBJ1-5, with D tentatively TRBD1 (6 bases). CDR1 and CDR2 (germline): WNHNN, SYGVQD (reference sequence). The CDR3 is 14 amino acids. The V gene lost 8 bases and the J gene lost 5 bases, with 16 bases spanning the gap.

This clone has just one count. The genes are TRBV5-6 and TRBJ2-3, with 12 bases that match TRBD2. CDR1 SGHDT and CDR2 YYEEEE come from the germline V gene. This CDR3 has 14 amino acids. V was pared by 4 bases and J by 5 bases, with 2 bases of the junction left unmatched. The CDR3: CASSLGLAGDTQYF. DNA of the CDR3: TGTGCCAGCAGCCTGGGACTAGCGGGAGATACGCAGTATTTT.

The rearrangement joins TRBV6-5 to TRBJ1-5, with D tentatively TRBD1 (6 bases). The V and J ends lost 11 bases and 4 bases respectively, with 21 bases between them. The CDR3 has 15 amino acids. CDR1 MNHEY and CDR2 SVGAGI come from the germline V gene. For the CDR3, the DNA is TGTGCCGTTCTCGCTCAGGGGAGGGTAAATCAGCCCCAGCATTTT. This codes for CAVLAQGRVNQPQHF.

The chain carries TRBV4-3 and TRBJ2-1; D is ambiguous. Germline CDR1 LGHNA, CDR2 YSLEER. This CDR3 region has 13 residues. Between the trimmed V and J ends, which lost 2 bases and 10 bases, there was a span of 12 bases. DNA for the CDR3: TGCGCCAGCAGCCAAAGCTTGGTAGAAGAGCAGTTCTTC. It is translated as CASSQSLVEEQFF.

The rearrangement uses TRBV9 and TRBJ2-3, with D perhaps TRBD2 (7 bases). With 10 bases removed from V and 5 bases from J, the gap between germline ends came to 23 bases. The CDR3 runs 15 residues. Germline V lookup: CDR1 SGDLS, CDR2 YYNGEE. The CDR3 DNA is TGTGCCCTGACCGGGAGGCGGAAAGGGGGAGATACGCAGTATTTT. Protein: CALTGRRKGGDTQYF. Full variable domain (missing parts from reference TRBV9 and TRBJ2-3): DSGVTQTPKHLITATGQRVTLRCSPRSGDLSVYWYQQSLDQGLQFLIQYYNGEERAKGNILERFSAQQFPDLHSELNLSSLELGDSALYFCALTGRRKGGDTQYFGPGTRLTVL.

This clone appeared a single time. The V and J genes are TRBV6-5 and TRBJ1-2; D may be TRBD1 (5 bases). The V end was cut by 8 bases, the J end by 10 bases, with 23 bases between. The CDR3 runs to 14 residues. Looked up from germline, CDR1 is MNHEY and CDR2 is SVGAGI. The CDR3 DNA reads TGTGCCAGCCGCCGGGGGGGGAGTGAGGTCGACTACACCTTC. Its protein product is CASRRGGSEVDYTF.

This clone was seen once. This chain joins TRBV5-1 and TRBJ1-2; no reliable D call. The V and J ends lost 1 base and 2 bases respectively, with 9 bases between them. The V gene's germline CDR1 is SGHRS and CDR2 YFSETQ. The CDR3 is made up of 14 amino acids. DNA of the CDR3: TGCGCCAGCAGCTTGACAGCCTTCAACTATGGCTACACCTTC. It encodes CASSLTAFNYGYTF.

The chain joins TRBV10-3 to TRBJ2-3, with 9 bases lining up with TRBD1. The CDR3 has 14 residues. V lost 6 bases and J lost 2; bases outside the gene matches: 3. The germline gives CDR1 ENHRY, CDR2 SYGVKD. CDR3 in DNA: TGTGCCATCAGACGACAGGGGGACACAGATACGCAGTATTTT. Amino acid sequence: CAIRRQGDTDTQYF.

This chain uses TRBV27 with TRBJ1-2; 7 bases match TRBD1. Trimming took 6 bases from V and 8 from J; bases not matched to a gene: 15. This CDR3 is built from 15 residues. Germline assignment: CDR1 MNHEY and CDR2 SMNVEV (reference sequence). As DNA, the CDR3 is TGTGCCAGCAGCGAGTTGGGGACAGAGAGAGGGGGCTACACCTTC. Its protein is CASSELGTERGGYTF.

This clone was counted between two and nine times. The J gene is TRBJ2-3, the V gene TRBV27; 8 bases line up with TRBD1. There are 16 residues in the CDR3. CDR1 is MNHEY, CDR2 SMNVEV, per germline (reference sequence). V was pared by 5 bases and J by 6 bases, with 13 bases of the junction left unmatched. This chain's CDR3 is CASSPYPTGVEDTQYF. As DNA, the CDR3 is TGTGCCAGCAGTCCCTATCCGACAGGGGTAGAGGATACGCAGTATTTT.

This sequence joins TRBV6-1 and TRBJ2-6, with D possibly matching TRBD2 (5 bases). The CDR3 length is 18 residues. The V end was cut by 3 bases, the J end by 0 bases, with 15 bases between. CDR1 and CDR2 (germline): MNHNS, SASEGT. The chain's CDR3 is CASSDPSYLISGANVLTF. The CDR3 coding sequence is TGTGCCAGCAGTGATCCTAGCTATCTTATCTCTGGGGCCAACGTCCTGACTTTC.

This chain connects TRBV5-1 to TRBJ2-5; 12 bases align to TRBD2. TRBJ2-7 matches the DNA end more closely, so the J call is doubtful. Germline V gives CDR1 SGHRS, CDR2 YFSETQ. This CDR3 contains 16 residues. The CDR3 spells CASSPGLAGSSYEQYF. CDR3 nucleotides: TGCGCCAGCAGCCCCGGACTAGCGGGGAGCTCCTACGAGCAGTACTTC.

The V and J genes are TRBV4-2 and TRBJ2-1; maybe TRBD2 (5 bases). The length of the CDR3 is 16 residues. From germline, CDR1 is LGHNA and CDR2 YNFKEQ. V was trimmed by 0 bases and J by 7 bases, leaving 16 bases between them. The CDR3 DNA is TGTGCCAGCAGCCAAGATCGAGGGCCGGCCGGGAATGAGCAGTTCTTC. Protein product: CASSQDRGPAGNEQFF.

This chain joins TRBV18 and TRBJ2-3; 11 nucleotides agree with TRBD2. Germline CDR1 KGHSH, CDR2 LQKENI. Trimming removed 2 bases from V and 2 bases from J; junction bases left unmatched: 3. CDR3 length: 16 amino acids. CDR3 sequence (DNA): TGTGCCAGCTCACCAGGGACTAGCGGTTTCACAGATACGCAGTATTTT. It translates to CASSPGTSGFTDTQYF.

The V call is TRBV2, the J call TRBJ1-3; D not certain. In germline, CDR1 is SNHLY, CDR2 FYNNEI. Deletions cut 10 bases from V and 0 bases from J, with 13 bases between. There are 14 residues in the CDR3. The CDR3 is CATLREVSGNTIYF. CDR3 DNA: TGTGCCACCCTCCGGGAGGTCTCTGGAAACACCATATATTTT.

This clone was observed a few times. The chain uses TRBV10-3 and TRBJ2-7; 11 nucleotides line up with TRBD2. The CDR3 has 14 amino acids. J lost 4 bases, V lost 4 bases, and 3 bases had no gene match. Germline CDR1 ENHRY, CDR2 SYGVKD. CDR3: CAISAGLADYEQYF. CDR3 coding DNA: TGTGCCATCAGTGCGGGACTAGCGGATTACGAGCAGTACTTC.